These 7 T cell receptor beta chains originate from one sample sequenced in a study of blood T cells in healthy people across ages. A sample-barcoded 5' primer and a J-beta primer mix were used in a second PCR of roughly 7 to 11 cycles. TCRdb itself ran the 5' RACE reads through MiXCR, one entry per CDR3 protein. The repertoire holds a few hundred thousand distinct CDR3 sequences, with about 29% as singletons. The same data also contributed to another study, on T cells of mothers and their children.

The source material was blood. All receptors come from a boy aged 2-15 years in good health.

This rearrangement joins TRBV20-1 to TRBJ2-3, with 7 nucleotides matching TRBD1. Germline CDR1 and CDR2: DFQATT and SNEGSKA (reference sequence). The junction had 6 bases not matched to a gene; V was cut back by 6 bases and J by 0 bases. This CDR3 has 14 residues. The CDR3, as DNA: TGCAGTGCCTGGGACAGCTCTAGCACAGATACGCAGTATTTT. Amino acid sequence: CSAWDSSSTDTQYF.

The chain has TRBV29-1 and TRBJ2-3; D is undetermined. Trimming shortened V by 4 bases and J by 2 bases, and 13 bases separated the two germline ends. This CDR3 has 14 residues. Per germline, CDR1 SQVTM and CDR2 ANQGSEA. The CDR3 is CSVGGGILTDTQYF. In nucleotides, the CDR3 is TGCAGCGTTGGAGGCGGAATCCTCACAGATACGCAGTATTTT.

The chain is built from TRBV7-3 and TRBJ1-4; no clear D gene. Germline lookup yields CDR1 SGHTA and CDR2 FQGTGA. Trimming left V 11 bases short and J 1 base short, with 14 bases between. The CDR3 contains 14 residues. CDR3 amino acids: CALRGPLTNEKLFF. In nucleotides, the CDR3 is TGTGCCCTCCGAGGGCCTTTAACTAATGAAAAACTGTTTTTT.

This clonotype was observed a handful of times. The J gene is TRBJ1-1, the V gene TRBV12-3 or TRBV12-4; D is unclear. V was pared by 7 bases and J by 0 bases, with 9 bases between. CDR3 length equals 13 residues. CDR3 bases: TGTGCCAGCAAATTGACGCTGAACACTGAAGCTTTCTTT. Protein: CASKLTLNTEAFF.

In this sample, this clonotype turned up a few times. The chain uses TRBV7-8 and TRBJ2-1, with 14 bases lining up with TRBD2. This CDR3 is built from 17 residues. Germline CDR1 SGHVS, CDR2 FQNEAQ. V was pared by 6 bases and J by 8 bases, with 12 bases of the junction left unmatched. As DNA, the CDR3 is TGTGCCAGCAGATTCGCCGGGACTAGCGGGAGAGTTGATGAGCAGTTCTTC. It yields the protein CASRFAGTSGRVDEQFF.

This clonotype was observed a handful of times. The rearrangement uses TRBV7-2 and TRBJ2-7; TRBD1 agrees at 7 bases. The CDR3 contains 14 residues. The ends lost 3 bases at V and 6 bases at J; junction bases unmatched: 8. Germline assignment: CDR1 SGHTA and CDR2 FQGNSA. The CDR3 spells CASSFGDRASEQYF. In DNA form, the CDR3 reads TGTGCCAGCAGCTTTGGAGACAGGGCGAGCGAGCAGTACTTC. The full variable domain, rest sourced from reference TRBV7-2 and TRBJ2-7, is GAGVSQSPSNKVTEKGKDVELRCDPISGHTALYWYRQSLGQGLEFLIYFQGNSAPDKSGLPSDRFSAERTGGSVSTLTIQRTQQEDSAVYLCASSFGDRASEQYFGPGTRLTVT.

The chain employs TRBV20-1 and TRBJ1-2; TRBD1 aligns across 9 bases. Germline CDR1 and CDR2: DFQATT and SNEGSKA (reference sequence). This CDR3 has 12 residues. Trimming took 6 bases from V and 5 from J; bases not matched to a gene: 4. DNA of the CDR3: TGCAGTGCCAAAGACAGGGGGTATGGCTACACCTTC. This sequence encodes CSAKDRGYGYTF.